These 24 T cell receptor beta chains originate from one sample sequenced in a study of regulatory T cells in long-lasting Graves disease. Time point defined: newly diagnosed GD, antithyroid drugs for less than 3 months. Generation of the TCR library employed RNA extracted from PBMCs. Construction of the TCR beta libraries employed iRepertoire HTBI primers in conjunction with Arm-PCR of CDR3 regions. TCRdb redid the calling of the multiplex PCR reads with MiXCR, one entry per CDR3 protein. The table includes about 440,000 distinct CDR3 sequences, roughly 15% detected once. The data also belong to a second study, concerning T cells in Graves' hyperthyroidism and ophthalmopathy.

Sequencing used peripheral blood mononuclear cells (PBMCs), obtained at new diagnosis, from a patient treated with antithyroid drugs. The origin of the receptors is a woman younger than 30 with Graves disease.

This rearrangement joins TRBV7-2 to TRBJ2-1; 8 bases line up with TRBD1. V was clipped by 3 bases and J by 15 bases; unmatched bases: 19. Germline V gene lookup returns CDR1 SGHTA and CDR2 FQGNSA. The CDR3 has 16 residues. CDR3 amino acids: CASSFQGAGTTIRWFF. In DNA, the CDR3 is TGTGCCAGCAGCTTCCAGGGGGCGGGGACAACGATTCGCTGGTTCTTC. The full variable domain, completed using reference TRBV7-2 and TRBJ2-1, is GAGVSQSPSNKVTEKGKDVELRCDPISGHTALYWYRQSLGQGLEFLIYFQGNSAPDKSGLPSDRFSAERTGGSVSTLTIQRTQQEDSAVYLCASSFQGAGTTIRWFFGPGTRLTVL.

This clonotype was seen ten or more times. V is TRBV18 and J is TRBJ1-2; possible D gene TRBD1, 6 bases. Germline CDR1 and CDR2: KGHSH and LQKENI. V was trimmed by 8 bases and J by 4 bases, leaving 14 bases between them. The CDR3 totals 13 residues. This CDR3 is CASHPQGSYGYTF. CDR3 DNA sequence: TGTGCCAGCCACCCACAGGGTAGCTATGGCTACACCTTC.

A few counts support this clonotype. The genes are TRBV4-3 and TRBJ2-3, with D perhaps TRBD2 (6 bases). The V gene's germline CDR1 is LGHNA and CDR2 YSLEER. The CDR3 consists of 15 residues. V dropped 0 bases and J dropped 2 bases, with 9 bases sitting between them. This CDR3 reads CASSQDSGHTDTQYF. In DNA, the CDR3 is TGCGCCAGCAGCCAAGATAGCGGCCACACAGATACGCAGTATTTT.

Note on this clonotype: A much larger clonotype is one base distant, so this may be a read error. This chain joins TRBV24-1 and TRBJ2-4; 7 nucleotides agree with TRBD2. The length of the CDR3 is 17 residues. With 4 bases clipped from V and 3 bases from J, the junction kept 11 bases outside the gene matches. CDR1 KGHDR and CDR2 SFDVKD come from the germline V gene. The CDR3, as DNA: TGTGCCACCAGTGACTCGGGCAGCGGGGCCTACAAAAACATTCAGTACTTC. This gives the protein CATSDSGSGAYKNIQYF.

This chain uses TRBV11-2 with TRBJ2-5, with D possibly being TRBD2 (6 bases). CDR3 length: 15 residues. Trimming shortened V by 5 bases and J by 0 bases, and 13 bases separated the two germline ends. CDR1 is SGHAT and CDR2 is FQNNGV in the germline V gene. As DNA, the CDR3 is TGTGCCAGCAGCGTCTCAGCGGGTGACCAAGAGACCCAGTACTTC. Protein sequence: CASSVSAGDQETQYF.

This clonotype has at least ten counts. This rearrangement joins TRBV13 to TRBJ1-1; D is undetermined. V was clipped by 10 bases and J by 1 base, with 10 bases between them. Looked up from germline, CDR1 is PRHDT and CDR2 is FYEKMQ (reference sequence). The CDR3 is made up of 12 amino acids. The CDR3, as DNA: TGTGCCACCTCCCGGGAGAACACTGAAGCTTTCTTT. Amino acids: CATSRENTEAFF. Filled out from reference TRBV13 and TRBJ1-1, the complete variable domain reads AAGVIQSPRHLIKEKRETATLKCYPIPRHDTVYWYQQGPGQDPQFLISFYEKMQSDKGSIPDRFSAQQFSDYHSELNMSSLELGDSALYFCATSRENTEAFFGQGTRLTVV.

There are a few counts of this clonotype. The chain has TRBV6-9 and TRBJ2-4; D is unresolved. V was shortened by 7 bases and J by 8 bases, with 15 bases between the two germline ends. This CDR3 is built from 13 residues. Germline CDR1 MNHGY, CDR2 SVAAGI. The CDR3 spells CASIIPGTDIQYF. For the CDR3, the DNA is TGTGCCAGCATTATTCCGGGTACGGACATTCAGTACTTC.

Regarding this clonotype: A much larger clone sits a single nucleotide away, making a read error possible. The chain recombines TRBV28 with TRBJ2-7; D is perhaps TRBD1 (6 bases). CDR1 and CDR2 (germline): MDHEN, SYDVKM. This CDR3 contains 13 residues. Trimming shortened V by 7 bases and J by 3 bases, and 13 bases separated the two germline ends. The CDR3 loop reads CASKDSNYYEQYF. The CDR3 bases are TGTGCCAGCAAGGACAGCAACTACTACGAGCAGTACTTC.

This clonotype was observed at least ten times. This chain joins TRBV7-3 and TRBJ2-2, with TRBD2 matching 13 bases. The CDR3 covers 18 residues. From germline, CDR1 is SGHTA and CDR2 FQGTGA. The V gene end was trimmed by 6 bases and the J gene end by 3 bases; junction bases not matched to a gene: 10. CDR3 in DNA: TGTGCCAGCAGGCCCGGACTAGCGGGGGATGTGGACACCGGGGAGCTGTTTTTT. Translating it yields CASRPGLAGDVDTGELFF.

This clonotype was observed a handful of times. The J gene is TRBJ2-7, the V gene TRBV27; D is uncertain. This CDR3 is built from 14 residues. Trimming removed 2 bases from V and 0 bases from J, with 8 bases in between. Germline V gene sequence: CDR1 MNHEY, CDR2 SMNVEV (reference sequence). CDR3 loop: CASSLREGSYEQYF. DNA of the CDR3: TGTGCCAGCAGTTTAAGAGAAGGCTCCTACGAGCAGTACTTC.

This clonotype was found many times. The chain recombines TRBV6-5 with TRBJ2-7, with D possibly TRBD2 on 6 matching bases. V lost 0 bases, J lost 2 bases, and 11 bases lay in between. Germline-derived CDR1 and CDR2 are MNHEY and SVGAGI. CDR3 length equals 15 residues. Here the CDR3 reads CASSYSIWGAYEQYF. CDR3 sequence (DNA): TGTGCCAGCAGTTACTCGATTTGGGGGGCCTACGAGCAGTACTTC.

This clonotype was found many times. The V gene is TRBV5-1, the J gene TRBJ2-1; 10 positions agree with TRBD2. Germline V gene lookup returns CDR1 SGHRS and CDR2 YFSETQ. The CDR3 spans 13 residues. Unmatched junction bases numbered 7, after V lost 7 bases and J lost 9 bases. The CDR3 bases are TGCGCCAGCGGAATAGCGGGAGGCGGTGAGCAGTTCTTC. Translating gives CASGIAGGGEQFF.

The J gene is TRBJ1-1, the V gene TRBV7-9; D gene unclear. From germline, CDR1 is SEHNR and CDR2 FQNEAQ (reference sequence). The CDR3 totals 13 residues. Trimming removed 3 bases at V and 6 bases at J, with 11 bases between. CDR3 region: CASSFGESPEAFF. CDR3 nucleotide sequence: TGTGCCAGCAGCTTTGGGGAATCCCCTGAAGCTTTCTTT.

With regard to this clonotype: This may arise from a read error, as a much more abundant clone is one base away. This rearrangement joins TRBV7-8 to TRBJ2-7; TRBD2 aligns across 8 bases. This CDR3 contains 16 residues. V lost 7 bases to trimming and J lost 4 bases; unmatched junction nucleotides: 15. Germline loops: CDR1 SGHVS, CDR2 FQNEAQ. In DNA form, the CDR3 reads TGTGCCAGCAACCAAACGATGACTAGCGCAAAGTACGAGCAGTACTTC. This translates into CASNQTMTSAKYEQYF.

The rearrangement uses TRBV7-9 and TRBJ2-5; tentatively, D is TRBD1 or TRBD2 (5 bases each). Germline assignment: CDR1 SEHNR and CDR2 FQNEAQ (reference sequence). The CDR3 consists of 13 residues. Deletions cut 7 bases from V and 7 bases from J, with 16 bases between. The CDR3 sequence is CASNKSTEGTQYF. The CDR3 DNA sequence: TGTGCCAGCAACAAATCGACAGAGGGGACCCAGTACTTC.

This clonotype occurred many times. CDR3 sequence (DNA): TGTGCCACCCGGACTAGCTCCTACAATGAGCAGTTCTTC. It specifies CATRTSSYNEQFF. This chain joins TRBV6-1 and TRBJ2-1; 7 nucleotides match TRBD2. CDR3 length: 13 residues. Germline V gene data show CDR1 as MNHNS and CDR2 as SASEGT. The V segment lost 10 bases and the J segment 0 bases; nucleotides outside the gene matches: 3.

The chain links TRBV3-1 to TRBJ2-1; TRBD2 agrees at 12 bases. Per the germline V gene, CDR1 is LGHDT and CDR2 is YNNKEL (reference sequence). The CDR3 spans 20 residues. V gave up 4 bases and J gave up 7 bases; unmatched junction bases: 20. CDR3 sequence reads: CASSRLPGQTTSGRRNEQFF. The DNA for the CDR3 is TGTGCCAGCAGCCGCCTACCGGGACAGACGACTAGCGGGAGACGGAATGAGCAGTTCTTC.

This clonotype was detected many times. In DNA, the CDR3 is TGTGCCAGCAAAGTATTACCCGAACAAGAGACCCAGTACTTC. As protein: CASKVLPEQETQYF. The gene calls are TRBV12-3 or TRBV12-4 and TRBJ2-5, with unresolved D. The CDR3 runs 14 residues. Between the trimmed V and J ends, which lost 7 bases and 2 bases, there was a span of 14 bases.

Only a few counts were recorded for this clonotype. A read error is the likely source, as a far larger clone sits one nucleotide away. The chain combines TRBV6-2 or TRBV6-3 with TRBJ1-1; possibly TRBD1 for D (5 bases). Germline lookup yields CDR1 MNHEY and CDR2 SVGEGT. Trimming pared 0 bases from V and 4 bases from J, leaving 12 bases between. This CDR3 is built from 15 residues. CDR3 sequence reads: CASSYSRGVSTEAFF. The CDR3 coding sequence is TGTGCCAGCAGTTACTCGAGGGGCGTGAGCACTGAAGCTTTCTTT.

Only a few counts were recorded for this clonotype. This rearrangement joins TRBV7-3 to TRBJ2-1, with 14 positions matching TRBD2. Looked up from germline, CDR1 is SGHTA and CDR2 is FQGTGA. The CDR3 covers 19 residues. The J segment lost 0 bases and the V segment lost 2 bases, leaving 6 bases of the junction unmatched. DNA of the CDR3: TGTGCCAGCAGCTTAGAGGGACTAGCGGGAGTCAGCTCCTACAATGAGCAGTTCTTC. Translated: CASSLEGLAGVSSYNEQFF. The full variable domain, its missing parts supplied by reference TRBV7-3 and TRBJ2-1, is GAGVSQTPSNKVTEKGKYVELRCDPISGHTALYWYRQSLGQGPEFLIYFQGTGAADDSGLPNDRFFAVRPEGSVSTLKIQRTERGDSAVYLCASSLEGLAGVSSYNEQFFGPGTRLTVL.

The rearrangement links TRBV5-4 to TRBJ2-1; D uncertain. CDR1 is SGHNT and CDR2 is YYREEE in the germline V gene (reference sequence). Trimming cost V 2 bases and J 7 bases, with 10 bases left between them. The CDR3 consists of 13 residues. The CDR3: CASSFPIENEQFF. The DNA for the CDR3 is TGTGCCAGCAGCTTTCCCATAGAAAATGAGCAGTTCTTC.

In this sample, this clonotype turned up a few times. The chain is built from TRBV10-1 and TRBJ2-3; the D is unclear. The CDR3 covers 14 residues. Trimming pared 3 bases from V and 4 bases from J, leaving 11 bases between. Germline V gene lookup returns CDR1 WNHNN and CDR2 SYGVQD (reference sequence). CDR3 region: CASSEGSTADTQYF. Written as DNA, the CDR3 is TGCGCCAGCAGTGAAGGAAGTACCGCAGATACGCAGTATTTT.

Worth noting for this clonotype: Just one base apart from a much larger clone, this may be a read error. The chain recombines TRBV7-3 with TRBJ2-7; tentatively, D is TRBD1 or TRBD2 (5 bases each). The CDR3 covers 15 residues. CDR1 and CDR2 from the germline V gene are SGHTA and FQGTGA. Trimming pared 5 bases from V and 2 bases from J, leaving 16 bases between. The CDR3 DNA is TGTGCCAGCAGCCCCGGGGCAGCACTGCCCTACGAGCAGTACTTC. This codes for CASSPGAALPYEQYF.

This chain links TRBV29-1 with TRBJ2-1, with 11 positions matching TRBD2. The CDR3 consists of 18 residues. The ends lost 2 bases at V and 4 bases at J; junction bases unmatched: 13. From germline, CDR1 is SQVTM and CDR2 ANQGSEA. As DNA, the CDR3 is TGCAGCGTTGAAAGGGGGCTAGCGGGAGGTCCAGCGTACAATGAGCAGTTCTTC. It encodes CSVERGLAGGPAYNEQFF.